This TCR beta chain was captured by sequencing in a study of CD8 T cells in Susac syndrome. It was treatment-naive patients with stable or active relapsing-remitting disease who made up the multiple sclerosis controls. Negative isolation yielded CD8+ and CD4+ T cells; FACS enriched TEMRA cells. Germline CDR1 MGHRA, CDR2 YSYEKL. The CDR3 sequence is 13 residues long. Trimming shortened V by 2 bases and J by 7 bases, and 9 bases separated the two germline ends. This clonotype occurred once. Random hexamers were used to reverse transcribe the RNA input (about 0.5 to 1 ug). TCRdb redid the calling of the immunoSEQ multiplex PCR reads with MiXCR, one entry per CDR3 protein. This table has about 440,000 distinct CDR3 sequences, approximately 85% appearing once.

The receptor was isolated from a human donor with multiple sclerosis. Sequences were obtained from CD8+ T cells from PBMCs. V and J are TRBV4-1 and TRBJ1-5; unclear D gene. The chain's CDR3 is CASSQRYGQPQHF. DNA for the CDR3: TGCGCCAGCAGCCAAAGGTATGGCCAGCCCCAGCATTTT.